These 10 T cell receptor beta chains share one sample of origin, sequenced in a study of early stage breast cancer tumors (dated 2017 in TCRdb). Libraries came from the immunoSEQ multiplex PCR assay. TCRdb obtained this table from immuneACCESS and retained in-frame rearrangements with V and J assigned. These tables miss some clones; where compared with another copy, unresolved V genes account for less than half of the shortfall, and the remainder is unexplained. For this sample there are about 53,000 clones; under 95% appear just once. The ten largest clonotypes hold less than 5% of the sample. Sequenced: blood. The source is a person between 65 and 79 years old with breast cancer.

This rearrangement joins TRBV19 to TRBJ2-7; TRBD2 agrees at 7 bases. The V and J ends lost 3 bases and 2 bases, in that order; junction bases with no gene match: 7. Germline CDR1 and CDR2: LNHDA and SQIVND (reference sequence). This CDR3 has 15 residues. The CDR3 DNA sequence: TGTGCCAGTAGTATCCGGGACTACCTCACCTACGAGCAGTACTTC. Translation: CASSIRDYLTYEQYF.

DNA for the CDR3: TGTGCCAGCAGCTTACCGCAGGTCTGGTCGGCCCTCCACTTT. This encodes CASSLPQVWSALHF. This chain links TRBV7-9 with TRBJ1-6, with no clear D. CDR3 size: 14 residues. Trimming shortened V by 2 bases and J by 14 bases, and 16 bases separated the two germline ends. Germline assignment: CDR1 SEHNR and CDR2 FQNEAQ (reference sequence).

The CDR3 is CASSLDTGQGYEQYF. CDR3 DNA: TGCGCCAGCAGCTTGGATACCGGACAGGGCTACGAGCAGTACTTC. This sequence joins TRBV5-1 and TRBJ2-7, with 8 positions matching TRBD1. Germline V CDR1 and CDR2: SGHRS, YFSETQ. V lost 0 bases to trimming and J lost 3 bases; unmatched junction nucleotides: 5. The CDR3 length is 15 residues.

CDR3: CASSTGLARNEQFF. DNA of the CDR3: TGTGCCAGTAGTACGGGACTAGCGAGGAATGAGCAGTTCTTC. This chain connects TRBV19 to TRBJ2-1; 10 bases map to TRBD2. V dropped 4 bases and J dropped 7; count of bases not matched to a gene: 4. CDR3 length: 14 residues. Germline V gives CDR1 LNHDA, CDR2 SQIVND (reference sequence).

This clone has just a few counts. The gene calls are TRBV4-2 and TRBJ2-1, with 11 bases identical to TRBD2. In germline, CDR1 is LGHNA, CDR2 YNFKEQ. Trimming removed 0 bases from V and 7 bases from J; junction bases left unmatched: 5. The CDR3 is 16 amino acids. The CDR3 DNA follows: TGTGCCAGCAGCCAAGATCCTAGCGGGGGGCGGAATGAGCAGTTCTTC. Translated: CASSQDPSGGRNEQFF.

CDR3 residues: CSVDTVTYEQYF. Here the CDR3 DNA reads TGCAGCGTTGACACGGTAACCTACGAGCAGTACTTC. V and J are TRBV29-1 and TRBJ2-7; D is unresolved. This CDR3 region has 12 residues. From germline, CDR1 is SQVTM and CDR2 ANQGSEA. V was pared by 3 bases and J by 2 bases, with 8 bases between.

This clone was seen just once. V usage is TRBV5-1 and J usage is TRBJ2-3; 11 nucleotides line up with TRBD2. The CDR3 consists of 15 residues. Trimming removed 4 bases from V and 3 bases from J; junction bases left unmatched: 4. CDR1 is SGHRS and CDR2 is YFSETQ in the germline V gene. The CDR3 DNA sequence: TGCGCCAGCAGCGCGACTAGCGGGGCGACAGATACGCAGTATTTT. This sequence encodes CASSATSGATDTQYF.

The rearrangement joins TRBV4-3 to TRBJ1-1, with TRBD1 matching 9 bases. V dropped 3 bases and J dropped 5; count of bases not matched to a gene: 4. The CDR3 extends over 14 amino acids. CDR1 LGHNA and CDR2 YSLEER come from the germline V gene. The CDR3 here is CASSQHRGRTEAFF. Written as DNA, the CDR3 is TGCGCCAGCAGCCAGCACAGGGGGCGAACTGAAGCTTTCTTT.

Comment on this clone: A junction end diverges from the germline sequence, so it may reflect a read error. The chain joins TRBV7-7 to TRBJ2-7, with 14 bases aligning to TRBD2. Germline V gene sequence: CDR1 SSHAT, CDR2 FNYEAQ (reference sequence). The CDR3 runs to 16 residues. Here the CDR3 DNA reads TGTGCTAGCAGCCTCGGATTGGGACTAGCGGGAGACGAGCAGTACTTC. Its translation is CASSLGLGLAGDEQYF.

This clone was detected only once. The chain recombines TRBV6-5 with TRBJ1-5, with D tentatively TRBD1 (6 bases). The CDR3 sequence is 16 residues long. CDR1 and CDR2 (germline): MNHEY, SVGAGI. V was trimmed by 0 bases and J by 9 bases, leaving 18 bases between them. The CDR3 DNA is TGTGCCAGCAGTTACTCGTTCAGGGGCCAATTCGGGCCCCAGCATTTT. Its protein is CASSYSFRGQFGPQHF.